One and the same sample provided the 11 T cell receptor beta chains below, sequenced in a study of PD-1 blockade in classical Hodgkin lymphoma. The sample's time point: cycle 4 day 1 (C4D1), after less than seven weeks of nivolumab. In every patient, relapse followed autologous stem cell transplantation, while exposure to brentuximab vedotin differed. Magnetic negative selection, applied to thawed PBMCs, was used to isolate the CD8+ T cells. Only in-frame clones appear in the TCRdb table, and some are missing; sequencing was by immunoSEQ multiplex PCR. The repertoire has 2,500 or so clones, 70% of them found once; the top ten carry around 63%. Sequenced material: CD8+ T cells from blood, taken before the fourth cycle of nivolumab. These receptors all stem from a human donor with classical Hodgkin lymphoma.

The CDR3 DNA is TGTGCCGTCTCATCGATTGTTGGCACTGAAGCTTTCTTT. This codes for CAVSSIVGTEAFF. The rearrangement uses TRBV6-5 and TRBJ1-1; no definite D call. The CDR3 runs 13 residues. Germline V CDR1 and CDR2: MNHEY, SVGAGI. V gave up 11 bases and J gave up 4 bases, with 17 bases separating them.

The J gene is TRBJ2-1, the V gene TRBV5-6; 7 nucleotides agree with TRBD1. Germline V gene lookup returns CDR1 SGHDT and CDR2 YYEEEE. Trimming cost V 0 bases and J 4 bases; bases outside gene matches: 4. The CDR3 sequence is 15 residues long. CDR3 residues: CASSLGDREYNEQFF. In DNA form, the CDR3 reads TGTGCCAGCAGCTTGGGGGACAGAGAATACAATGAGCAGTTCTTC.

V is TRBV6-5 and J is TRBJ2-3; 9 bases line up with TRBD2. This CDR3 contains 15 residues. CDR1 is MNHEY and CDR2 is SVGAGI in the germline V gene. The trim removed 6 bases at V and 4 bases at J, leaving 8 bases unmatched. The CDR3 is CASSLAGGAPDTQYF. The CDR3 nucleotides read TGTGCCAGCAGCCTTGCGGGGGGGGCCCCAGATACGCAGTATTTT.

This chain uses TRBV28 with TRBJ1-5; weak D call: TRBD1 (6 bases). Germline loops: CDR1 MDHEN, CDR2 SYDVKM. The CDR3 runs 15 residues. V lost 5 bases and J lost 4, with 15 bases in between. DNA of the CDR3: TGTGCCAGCAGTCTCAGGGGAAGAGCGAATCAGCCCCAGCATTTT. Amino acid sequence: CASSLRGRANQPQHF.

This clone was detected a few times. The gene calls are TRBV27 and TRBJ1-1; no reliable D call. The germline gives CDR1 MNHEY, CDR2 SMNVEV (reference sequence). Trimming took 4 bases from V and 6 from J, leaving 3 bases between them. The CDR3 consists of 10 residues. CDR3 DNA sequence: TGTGCCAGCAGTTCATCTGAAGCTTTCTTT. The encoded protein is CASSSSEAFF.

J is TRBJ1-2 and V is TRBV6-5, with 9 bases identical to TRBD1. The CDR3 is made up of 13 amino acids. Germline V gene lookup returns CDR1 MNHEY and CDR2 SVGAGI. V dropped 6 bases and J dropped 6; count of bases not matched to a gene: 5. The CDR3 is CASRLGQGNGYTF. DNA for the CDR3: TGTGCCAGCAGACTGGGACAGGGAAATGGCTACACCTTC.

The V and J genes are TRBV27 and TRBJ2-1, with 7 bases identical to TRBD2. This CDR3 has 17 residues. CDR1 is MNHEY and CDR2 is SMNVEV in the germline V gene (reference sequence). V lost 5 bases, J lost 6 bases, and 16 bases stayed unmatched. The CDR3 sequence is CASSGLGRAGRRNEQFF. The CDR3 DNA sequence: TGTGCCAGCAGTGGGCTCGGGCGAGCGGGGCGCCGCAATGAGCAGTTCTTC.

This clone was counted between two and nine times. This rearrangement joins TRBV21-1 to TRBJ2-3; the D segment call TRBD2 is taken from the table without a DNA check. TRBV21-1 is flagged as a pseudogene. The CDR3 length is 17 residues. The CDR3 bases are TGTGCCAGCAGCCCCCTCGGACTTAACGGCTCCACAGATACGCAGTATTTT. The encoded protein is CASSPLGLNGSTDTQYF.

V is TRBV7-9 and J is TRBJ2-7, with TRBD1 as a possible D gene (6 bases). The germline CDR1 and CDR2 sequences are SEHNR and FQNEAQ (reference sequence). CDR3 length: 11 amino acids. V lost 7 bases to trimming and J lost 6 bases, with 10 bases between them. CDR3 nucleotide sequence: TGTGCCAGCAACACAGGGTCCGAGCAGTACTTC. Translating it yields CASNTGSEQYF. The whole variable domain, remainder taken from reference TRBV7-9 and TRBJ2-7, is DTGVSQNPRHKITKRGQNVTFRCDPISEHNRLYWYRQTLGQGPEFLTYFQNEAQLEKSRLLSDRFSAERPKGSFSTLEIQRTEQGDSAMYLCASNTGSEQYFGPGTRLTVT.

The count of this clone is one. The chain uses TRBV10-1 and TRBJ2-3; D is ambiguous. CDR3 length: 15 amino acids. The germline gives CDR1 WNHNN, CDR2 SYGVQD (reference sequence). Trimming left V 5 bases short and J 0 bases short, with 12 bases between. In DNA form, the CDR3 reads TGCGCCAGCAGTCGGACGGTGAAAAGCACAGATACGCAGTATTTT. This sequence encodes CASSRTVKSTDTQYF.

The chain links TRBV9 to TRBJ2-3; 10 bases match TRBD2. Trimming took 0 bases from V and 5 from J; bases not matched to a gene: 12. The CDR3 loop spans 18 amino acids. Germline-derived CDR1 and CDR2 are SGDLS and YYNGEE. For the CDR3, the DNA is TGTGCCAGCAGCGTAGAATATACCAGCGGGGGGGCATTAGATACGCAGTATTTT. It encodes CASSVEYTSGGALDTQYF.